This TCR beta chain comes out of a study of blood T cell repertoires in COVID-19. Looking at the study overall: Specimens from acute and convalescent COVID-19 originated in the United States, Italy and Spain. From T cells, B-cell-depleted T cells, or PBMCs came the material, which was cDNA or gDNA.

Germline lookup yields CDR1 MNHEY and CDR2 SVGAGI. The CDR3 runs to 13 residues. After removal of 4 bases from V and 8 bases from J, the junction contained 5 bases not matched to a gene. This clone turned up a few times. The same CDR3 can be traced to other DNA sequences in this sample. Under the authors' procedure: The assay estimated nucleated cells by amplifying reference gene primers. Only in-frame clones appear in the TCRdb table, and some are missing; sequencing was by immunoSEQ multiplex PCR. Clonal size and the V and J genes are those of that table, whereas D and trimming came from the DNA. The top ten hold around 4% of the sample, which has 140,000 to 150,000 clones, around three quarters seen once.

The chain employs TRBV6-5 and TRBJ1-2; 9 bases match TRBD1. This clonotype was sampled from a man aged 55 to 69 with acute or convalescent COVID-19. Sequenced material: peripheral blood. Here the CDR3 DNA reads TGTGCCAGCAGTTCACAGGGGGCGCGGGGCTACACCTTC. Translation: CASSSQGARGYTF.